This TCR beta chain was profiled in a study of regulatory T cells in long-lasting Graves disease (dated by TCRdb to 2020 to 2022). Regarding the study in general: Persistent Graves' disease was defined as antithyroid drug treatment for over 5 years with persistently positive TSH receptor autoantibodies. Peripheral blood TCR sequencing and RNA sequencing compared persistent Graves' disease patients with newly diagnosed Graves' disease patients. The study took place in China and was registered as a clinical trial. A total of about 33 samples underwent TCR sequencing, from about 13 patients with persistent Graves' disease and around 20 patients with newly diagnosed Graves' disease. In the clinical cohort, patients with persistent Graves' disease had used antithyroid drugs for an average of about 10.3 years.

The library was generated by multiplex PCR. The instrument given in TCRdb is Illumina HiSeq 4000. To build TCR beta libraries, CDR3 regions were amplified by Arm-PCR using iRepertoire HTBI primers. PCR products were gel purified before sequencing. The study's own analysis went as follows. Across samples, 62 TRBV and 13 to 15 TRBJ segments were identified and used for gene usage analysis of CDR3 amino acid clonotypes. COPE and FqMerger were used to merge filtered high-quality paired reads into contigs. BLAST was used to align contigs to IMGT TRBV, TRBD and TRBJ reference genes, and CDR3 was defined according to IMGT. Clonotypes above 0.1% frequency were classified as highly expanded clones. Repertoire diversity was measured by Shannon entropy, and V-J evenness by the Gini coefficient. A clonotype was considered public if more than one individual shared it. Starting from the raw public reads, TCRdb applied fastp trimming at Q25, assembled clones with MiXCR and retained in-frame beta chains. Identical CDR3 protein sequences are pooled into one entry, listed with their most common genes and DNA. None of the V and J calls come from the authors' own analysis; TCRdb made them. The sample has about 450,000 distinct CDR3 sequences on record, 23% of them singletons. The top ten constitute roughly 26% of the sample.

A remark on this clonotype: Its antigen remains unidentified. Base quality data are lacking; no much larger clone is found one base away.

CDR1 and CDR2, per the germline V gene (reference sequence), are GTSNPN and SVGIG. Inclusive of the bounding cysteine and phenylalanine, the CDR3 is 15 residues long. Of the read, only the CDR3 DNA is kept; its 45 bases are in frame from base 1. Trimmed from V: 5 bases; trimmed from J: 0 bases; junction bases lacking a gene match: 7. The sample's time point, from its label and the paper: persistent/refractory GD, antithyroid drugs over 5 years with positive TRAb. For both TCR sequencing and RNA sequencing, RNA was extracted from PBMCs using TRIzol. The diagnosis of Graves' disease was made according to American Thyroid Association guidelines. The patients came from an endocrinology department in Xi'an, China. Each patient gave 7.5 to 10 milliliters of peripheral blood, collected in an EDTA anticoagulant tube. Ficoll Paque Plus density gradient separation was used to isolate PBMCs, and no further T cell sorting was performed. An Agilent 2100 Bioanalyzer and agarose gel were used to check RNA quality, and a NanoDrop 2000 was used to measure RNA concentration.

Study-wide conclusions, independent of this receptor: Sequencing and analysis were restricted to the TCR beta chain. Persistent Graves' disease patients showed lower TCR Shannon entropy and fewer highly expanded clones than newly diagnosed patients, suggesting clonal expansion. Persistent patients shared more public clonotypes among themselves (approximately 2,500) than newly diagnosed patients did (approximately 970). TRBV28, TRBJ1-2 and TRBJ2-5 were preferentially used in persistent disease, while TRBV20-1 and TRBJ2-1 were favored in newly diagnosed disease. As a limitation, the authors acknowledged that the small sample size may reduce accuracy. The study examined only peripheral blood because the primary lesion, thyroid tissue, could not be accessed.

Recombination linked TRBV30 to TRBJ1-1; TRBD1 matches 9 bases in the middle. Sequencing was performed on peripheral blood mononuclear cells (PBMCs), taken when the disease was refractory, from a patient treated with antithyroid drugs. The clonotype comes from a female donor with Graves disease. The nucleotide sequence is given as TGTGCCTGGGTACGGACAGGGGCGTTGAACACTGAAGCTTTCTTT. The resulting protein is CAWVRTGALNTEAFF.